The following is a T cell receptor beta chain sequence with its context. Other nucleotide sequences from this sample produce the same CDR3. The sample belongs to a study of blood T cell repertoires in COVID-19. Across the whole study: Acute and convalescent COVID-19 samples came from the United States, Italy and Spain.

With 5 bases removed from V and 1 base from J, the gap between germline ends came to 8 bases. CDR1 is SGHTA and CDR2 is FQGTGA in the germline V gene. There are 13 residues in the CDR3. Clones were read by immunoSEQ multiplex PCR, and TCRdb kept only the in-frame ones, dropping some. The repertoire holds roughly 130,000 clones, with about 84% as singletons. The sequence was collected from a woman aged 55-75 years with acute or convalescent COVID-19. The chain combines TRBV7-3 with TRBJ1-1, with a tentative D call TRBD1 (5 bases). Sequenced: peripheral blood. As DNA, the CDR3 is TGTGCCAGCAGCCCCGGGGGGAACACTGAAGCTTTCTTT. Translating it yields CASSPGGNTEAFF. Full variable domain (missing parts from reference TRBV7-3 and TRBJ1-1): GAGVSQTPSNKVTEKGKYVELRCDPISGHTALYWYRQSLGQGPEFLIYFQGTGAADDSGLPNDRFFAVRPEGSVSTLKIQRTERGDSAVYLCASSPGGNTEAFFGQGTRLTVV.